This TCR beta chain appears in the sequencing data of a study of memory B cells and T cells in multiple sclerosis. Germline lookup yields CDR1 MNHEY and CDR2 SVGAGI. This CDR3 has 14 amino acids. Trimming at V came to 6 bases and at J to 2 bases, leaving 2 bases not matched to a gene. General study points: Shared clonotype counts depended on differing compartment clone-set sizes and were normalized.

As regards this clone: Its antigen remains unknown.

Here immunoSEQ multiplex PCR was the method, and the copy in TCRdb shows in-frame clones only, minus some. The sample lists about 14,000 clones, almost 70% occurring once. The material sequenced was memory (CD45RO+) CD4+ T cells from blood. The chain combines TRBV6-5 with TRBJ1-2, with 11 bases that match TRBD1. This TCR came from a human donor with multiple sclerosis. CDR3 sequence (DNA): TGTGCCAGCAGAGGGGACAGGGGGAACTATGGCTACACCTTC. Its translation: CASRGDRGNYGYTF.